This T cell receptor beta chain was documented in a study of blood T cells in healthy people across ages. The donors, aged roughly 6 to 90, were healthy Caucasians from Russia. Alongside a J-beta primer mix, a sample-barcoded 5' primer served in a second PCR lasting roughly 7 to 11 cycles. All samples yielded 2.5 million or more CDR3-containing paired-end reads. TCRdb called the 5' RACE reads again in MiXCR, with one record for every CDR3 protein. The profile covers 1 million or so distinct CDR3 sequences, with 45% appearing a single time and 18% taken by the ten largest. CDR3 length: 16 amino acids. The germline V gene has CDR1 MNHEY and CDR2 SMNVEV (reference sequence). With 2 bases removed from V and 3 bases from J, the gap between germline ends came to 17 bases. Concerning this clonotype: The antigen is not known.

Overall study findings and caveats: Donor CMV status, an unknown factor, possibly confounded changes in expanded clonotypes.

The sequence was collected from a woman in her sixties or seventies in good health. The sample was blood. This sequence joins TRBV27 and TRBJ2-7, with a weak D call TRBD1 (6 bases). CDR3 coding DNA: TGTGCCAGCAGTTTAGACAGGATTGGTCGGGGCTACGAGCAGTACTTC. Amino acids: CASSLDRIGRGYEQYF.